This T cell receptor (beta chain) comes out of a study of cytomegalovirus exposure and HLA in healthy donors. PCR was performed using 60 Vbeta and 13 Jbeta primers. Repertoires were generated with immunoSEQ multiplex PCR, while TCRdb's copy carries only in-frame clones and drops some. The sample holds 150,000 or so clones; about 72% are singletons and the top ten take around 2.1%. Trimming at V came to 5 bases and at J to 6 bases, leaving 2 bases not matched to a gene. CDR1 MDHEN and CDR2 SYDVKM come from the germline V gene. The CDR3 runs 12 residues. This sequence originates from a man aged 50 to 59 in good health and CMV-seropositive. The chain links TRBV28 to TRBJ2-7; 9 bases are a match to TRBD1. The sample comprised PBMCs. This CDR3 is CASSQTGGEQYF. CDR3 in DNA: TGTGCCAGCAGTCAGACAGGGGGCGAGCAGTACTTC.